The 11 T cell receptor beta chains below were found in one sample sequenced in a study of chemoradiotherapy in HPV16-positive cancers. TCRdb keeps only in-frame clones here, not all; method: immunoSEQ multiplex PCR. The sample contains about 68,000 clones, roughly 90% of which appear only once. Sequences were derived from blood, sampled from a patient who underwent chemoradiotherapy. Source of these receptors: a human donor with HPV-associated anogenital cancer.

This sequence joins TRBV6-1 and TRBJ1-5; 7 nucleotides match TRBD1. CDR3 length equals 18 residues. Trimming at V came to 4 bases and at J to 0 bases, leaving 12 bases not matched to a gene. In germline, CDR1 is MNHNS, CDR2 SASEGT. The CDR3 coding sequence is TGTGCCAGCAGTGTAGGCAGGGGGGTTTTCTATAGCAATCAGCCCCAGCATTTT. Its translation is CASSVGRGVFYSNQPQHF.

The V call is TRBV28, the J call TRBJ2-1; 10 bases line up with TRBD1. CDR3 length: 13 amino acids. The V segment lost 6 bases and the J segment 5 bases; nucleotides outside the gene matches: 1. The germline V gene has CDR1 MDHEN and CDR2 SYDVKM. The CDR3 sequence is CASRGTGDNEQFF. CDR3 sequence (DNA): TGTGCCAGCAGAGGGACAGGGGACAATGAGCAGTTCTTC.

As to this clone: Additional DNA sequences in this sample encode the identical CDR3. The chain recombines TRBV5-1 with TRBJ2-5; D gene uncertain. Germline V CDR1 and CDR2: SGHRS, YFSETQ. With 0 bases removed from V and 5 bases from J, the gap between germline ends came to 5 bases. The CDR3 is 12 residues long. CDR3 in DNA: TGCGCCAGCAGCTTGGCTAAGGAGACCCAGTACTTC. Its translation: CASSLAKETQYF.

The chain joins TRBV19 to TRBJ1-4; D is unclear. V shed 4 bases and J shed 4 bases, with 13 bases lying between them. The CDR3 runs 15 residues. Germline V gene data show CDR1 as LNHDA and CDR2 as SQIVND (reference sequence). CDR3 sequence (DNA): TGTGCCAGTAGTAAGCCGGGTGTGATTAATGAAAAACTGTTTTTT. Translation: CASSKPGVINEKLFF.

This rearrangement joins TRBV18 to TRBJ1-1, with a possible D match to TRBD1 (5 bases). Germline V lookup: CDR1 KGHSH, CDR2 LQKENI. V shed 3 bases and J shed 6 bases, with 11 bases lying between them. The CDR3 spans 13 residues. Here the CDR3 reads CASSPSQDSEAFF. CDR3 DNA: TGTGCCAGCTCACCCTCACAGGATTCTGAAGCTTTCTTT.

This sequence joins TRBV27 and TRBJ2-1; 10 nucleotides agree with TRBD2. Trimming took 5 bases from V and 8 from J; bases not matched to a gene: 6. Germline CDR1 and CDR2: MNHEY and SMNVEV (reference sequence). The CDR3 spans 14 residues. The CDR3 loop reads CASSLGLAIHEQFF. In DNA, the CDR3 is TGTGCCAGCAGTCTGGGACTAGCGATCCATGAGCAGTTCTTC.

The chain couples TRBV28 to TRBJ1-5; D uncertain. Germline CDR1 reads MDHEN; CDR2 reads SYDVKM. There are 14 residues in the CDR3. Trimming left V 6 bases short and J 9 bases short, with 18 bases between. The CDR3, as DNA: TGTGCCAGCAGGAAGGAAGGGATTACTGGGCCCCAGCATTTT. Translation gives CASRKEGITGPQHF.

The chain couples TRBV5-6 to TRBJ2-2, with 10 bases matching TRBD1. J was trimmed by 4 bases and V by 2 bases; bases with no gene match: 2. Germline assignment: CDR1 SGHDT and CDR2 YYEEEE. This CDR3 has 15 amino acids. CDR3 coding DNA: TGTGCCAGCAGCTTCCGGGACAGGGGCACCGGGGAGCTGTTTTTT. It encodes CASSFRDRGTGELFF.

The chain uses TRBV12-5 and TRBJ2-7; D ambiguous. From germline, CDR1 is LGHNT and CDR2 FRNRAP. The CDR3 has 12 amino acids. The V gene lost 7 bases and the J gene lost 4 bases, with 11 bases spanning the gap. CDR3 sequence: CASVGTPYEQYF. As DNA, the CDR3 is TGTGCTAGTGTCGGAACGCCTTACGAGCAGTACTTC.

The V and J genes are TRBV6-1 and TRBJ1-5, with D uncertain. The CDR3 is 12 residues long. The V end lost 6 bases, the J end lost 7 bases, and 10 bases lay between the germline ends. Germline loops: CDR1 MNHNS, CDR2 SASEGT. CDR3 coding DNA: TGTGCCAGCAGCCTCCCGGAGCAGCCCCAGCATTTT. The encoded protein is CASSLPEQPQHF.

The chain joins TRBV11-1 to TRBJ2-2; a possible D gene is TRBD1 (6 bases). This CDR3 has 16 residues. Germline assignment: CDR1 SGHAT and CDR2 FQDESV (reference sequence). V was clipped by 4 bases and J by 7 bases, with 19 bases between them. In DNA, the CDR3 is TGTGCCAGCAGCTCCCGATGGGACATTGGTGACGGGGAGCTGTTTTTT. Translated: CASSSRWDIGDGELFF.